These 21 T cell receptor beta chains were sequenced from one sample in a study of cytomegalovirus exposure and HLA in healthy donors. It was with 60 Vbeta and 13 Jbeta primers that the PCR ran. Assay: immunoSEQ multiplex PCR; the TCRdb copy retains only in-frame clones and omits some. The data contain about 59,000 clones, just under 75% of them seen just once; the ten biggest clones take up almost 7%. The sequenced sample was PBMCs. These receptor sequences come from a man in his thirties or forties in good health and CMV-seropositive.

This clone showed up just a few times. The chain couples TRBV29-1 to TRBJ1-2; D not resolved. CDR1 and CDR2 (germline): SQVTM, ANQGSEA. The CDR3 totals 15 residues. V was pared by 2 bases and J by 0 bases, with 13 bases between. The CDR3 sequence is CSVEPPGFTNYGYTF. DNA for the CDR3: TGCAGCGTTGAACCCCCCGGGTTTACTAACTATGGCTACACCTTC.

This chain uses TRBV6-1 with TRBJ2-7; D gene uncertain. From germline, CDR1 is MNHNS and CDR2 SASEGT. With 2 bases removed from V and 3 bases from J, the gap between germline ends came to 8 bases. The CDR3 consists of 13 residues. Written as DNA, the CDR3 is TGTGCCAGCAGTGAACAGGAAATCTACGAGCAGTACTTC. Protein: CASSEQEIYEQYF.

This clone was recorded a few times. The V and J genes are TRBV5-6 and TRBJ1-1; possible D gene TRBD1, 6 bases. V gave up 4 bases and J gave up 0 bases, with 13 bases separating them. Germline V gene data show CDR1 as SGHDT and CDR2 as YYEEEE. This CDR3 is 15 amino acids long. CDR3 coding DNA: TGTGCCAGCAGCCAGGAAGACAGGATGAACACTGAAGCTTTCTTT. Translation gives CASSQEDRMNTEAFF. Looking up the rest from reference TRBV5-6 and TRBJ1-1 gives the full variable domain: DAGVTQSPTHLIKTRGQQVTLRCSPKSGHDTVSWYQQALGQGPQFIFQYYEEEERQRGNFPDRFSGHQFPNYSSELNVNALLLGDSALYLCASSQEDRMNTEAFFGQGTRLTVV.

The chain recombines TRBV27 with TRBJ1-2; 9 positions agree with TRBD1. The CDR3 loop spans 14 amino acids. Trimming removed 0 bases from V and 7 bases from J; junction bases left unmatched: 3. Germline CDR1 reads MNHEY; CDR2 reads SMNVEV (reference sequence). As DNA, the CDR3 is TGTGCCAGCAGTTTATCATGGGACAGGGCTGGCTACACCTTC. It translates to CASSLSWDRAGYTF.

This clone was picked up a small number of times. This chain joins TRBV5-1 and TRBJ1-1; D possibly corresponds to TRBD1 (6 bases). This CDR3 comprises 14 residues. Germline V gives CDR1 SGHRS, CDR2 YFSETQ. The V end lost 4 bases, the J end lost 1 base, and 11 bases lay between the germline ends. This chain's CDR3 is CASSGGQPNTEAFF. The DNA for the CDR3 is TGCGCCAGCAGCGGCGGACAGCCGAACACTGAAGCTTTCTTT.

The chain carries TRBV27 and TRBJ1-5; no reliable D call. V lost 1 base to trimming and J lost 4 bases, with 11 bases between them. The CDR3 totals 15 residues. The V gene's germline CDR1 is MNHEY and CDR2 SMNVEV (reference sequence). The CDR3 sequence is CASSLFWQQNQPQHF. CDR3 in DNA: TGTGCCAGCAGTTTATTCTGGCAACAGAATCAGCCCCAGCATTTT.

V and J are TRBV7-8 and TRBJ2-1; weak D call: TRBD2 (5 bases). Germline CDR1 and CDR2: SGHVS and FQNEAQ. CDR3 length equals 12 residues. Between the trimmed V and J ends, which lost 4 bases and 7 bases, there was a span of 8 bases. In DNA, the CDR3 is TGTGCCAGCAGCTGGACTGTAAATGAGCAGTTCTTC. Amino acids: CASSWTVNEQFF.

The chain has TRBV7-2 and TRBJ1-6, with D possibly matching TRBD1 (5 bases). Looked up from germline, CDR1 is SGHTA and CDR2 is FQGNSA. V gave up 4 bases and J gave up 7 bases, with 14 bases separating them. The CDR3 consists of 15 residues. CDR3 bases: TGTGCCAGCAGCTCCCGAAGGGGAGGCAATTCACCCCTCCACTTT. Its protein is CASSSRRGGNSPLHF.

The chain carries TRBV11-1 and TRBJ1-4; a possible D gene is TRBD1 (6 bases). Deletions cut 5 bases from V and 4 bases from J, with 14 bases between. The CDR3 extends over 15 amino acids. Germline values: CDR1 SGHAT, CDR2 FQDESV (reference sequence). The CDR3 region is CASSGGRHDNEKLFF. In nucleotides, the CDR3 is TGTGCCAGCAGCGGGGGCAGGCACGATAATGAAAAACTGTTTTTT.

This chain links TRBV19 with TRBJ1-1; 10 nucleotides agree with TRBD1. The CDR3 extends over 14 amino acids. V was clipped by 6 bases and J by 6 bases; unmatched bases: 7. In germline, CDR1 is LNHDA, CDR2 SQIVND (reference sequence). The CDR3 DNA sequence: TGTGCCAGTAGCCCCGACAGGGGGCATTCTGAAGCTTTCTTT. Encoded protein: CASSPDRGHSEAFF.

This chain links TRBV27 with TRBJ2-2, with no clear D. The V gene's germline CDR1 is MNHEY and CDR2 SMNVEV (reference sequence). The CDR3 covers 12 residues. Trimming took off 6 bases at V and 2 bases at J, with 4 bases between the two ends. The CDR3 spells CASSTNTGELFF. CDR3 bases: TGTGCCAGCAGCACAAACACCGGGGAGCTGTTTTTT.

The chain combines TRBV19 with TRBJ1-2, with 7 bases aligning to TRBD1. Germline V gene lookup returns CDR1 LNHDA and CDR2 SQIVND (reference sequence). The CDR3 runs 16 residues. Trimming cost V 4 bases and J 7 bases; bases outside gene matches: 15. The CDR3 reads CASSTGRDRSYLGYTF. CDR3 sequence (DNA): TGTGCCAGTAGTACTGGGCGGGACAGAAGTTATCTTGGCTACACCTTC.

V is TRBV2 and J is TRBJ2-1, with unresolved D. Looked up from germline, CDR1 is SNHLY and CDR2 is FYNNEI. CDR3 length equals 12 residues. The V end lost 1 base, the J end lost 6 bases, and 4 bases lay between the germline ends. The CDR3: CASSEDRNEQFF. The CDR3 DNA follows: TGTGCCAGCAGTGAAGATCGCAATGAGCAGTTCTTC.

The V gene is TRBV19, the J gene TRBJ2-1, with D tentatively TRBD2 (6 bases). The V and J ends lost 5 bases and 7 bases respectively, with 12 bases between them. The CDR3 has 13 residues. Germline assignment: CDR1 LNHDA and CDR2 SQIVND (reference sequence). CDR3 coding DNA: TGTGCCAGTAGTCCTTGGGGACTGAATGAGCAGTTCTTC. This gives the protein CASSPWGLNEQFF.

V and J are TRBV4-2 and TRBJ2-1; the match to TRBD2 covers 13 bases. J was trimmed by 8 bases and V by 3 bases; bases with no gene match: 7. The germline V gene encodes CDR1 LGHNA and CDR2 YNFKEQ. The CDR3 covers 16 residues. For the CDR3, the DNA is TGTGCCAGCAGCCACACTACTAGCGGGGGGGCGTATGAGCAGTTCTTC. It is translated as CASSHTTSGGAYEQFF.

In the case of this clone: The sample carries other DNA sequences with the same CDR3. This sequence joins TRBV6-5 and TRBJ1-3, with D possibly TRBD1 on 5 matching bases. The CDR3 has 15 residues. The ends were cut back, 0 bases at V and 7 bases at J, with 13 bases in the middle. The germline gives CDR1 MNHEY, CDR2 SVGAGI. The DNA of the CDR3 is TGTGCCAGCAGTTACTCGACGTCGGGGGGGAACACCATATATTTT. Translating gives CASSYSTSGGNTIYF.

The chain employs TRBV13 and TRBJ2-2, with 15 positions matching TRBD2. The CDR3 consists of 18 residues. CDR1 PRHDT and CDR2 FYEKMQ come from the germline V gene (reference sequence). The J segment lost 5 bases and the V segment lost 3 bases, leaving 7 bases of the junction unmatched. As DNA, the CDR3 is TGTGCCAGCAGCTTCGGACTAGCGGGGGGGCCTAGGACCGGGGAGCTGTTTTTT. This translates into CASSFGLAGGPRTGELFF.

The chain carries TRBV6-8 and TRBJ1-5; 8 bases line up with TRBD1. In germline, CDR1 is MNHGY, CDR2 SAAAGT. This CDR3 comprises 17 residues. J was trimmed by 0 bases and V by 8 bases; bases with no gene match: 12. CDR3 protein: CASSKRTGLVSNQPQHF. CDR3 nucleotides: TGTGCCAGCTCTAAGCGGACAGGGCTTGTTAGCAATCAGCCCCAGCATTTT.

This clone was seen just once. The V and J genes are TRBV7-3 and TRBJ2-5; TRBD2 might be the D (6 bases). The CDR3 sequence is 15 residues long. From germline, CDR1 is SGHTA and CDR2 FQGTGA. The V end was cut by 6 bases, the J end by 5 bases, with 19 bases between. The DNA for the CDR3 is TGTGCCAGCAGTTATGCTAGCGTGGGGAGGGAGACCCAGTACTTC. As protein: CASSYASVGRETQYF. The whole variable domain, remainder taken from reference TRBV7-3 and TRBJ2-5, is GAGVSQTPSNKVTEKGKYVELRCDPISGHTALYWYRQSLGQGPEFLIYFQGTGAADDSGLPNDRFFAVRPEGSVSTLKIQRTERGDSAVYLCASSYASVGRETQYFGPGTRLLVL.

This clone came up a few times. The rearrangement links TRBV6-5 to TRBJ2-5, with 7 bases identical to TRBD2. The V and J ends lost 2 bases and 5 bases, in that order; junction bases with no gene match: 2. CDR1 and CDR2 (germline): MNHEY, SVGAGI. This CDR3 is 13 amino acids long. The CDR3 spells CASSYRGVETQYF. In nucleotides, the CDR3 is TGTGCCAGCAGTTACCGGGGGGTGGAGACCCAGTACTTC.

Here the CDR3 DNA reads TGTGCCAGCAGTGCAGCCTATCGTAGCAGGGGAGGGGAGACCCAGTACTTC. Translating gives CASSAAYRSRGGETQYF. V usage is TRBV27 and J usage is TRBJ2-5, with D perhaps TRBD2 (7 bases). The CDR3 spans 17 residues. Germline V gene data show CDR1 as MNHEY and CDR2 as SMNVEV (reference sequence). V was shortened by 5 bases and J by 5 bases, with 24 bases between the two germline ends.